Shown below are 22 T cell receptor beta chains from a single sample sequenced in a study of post-analysis software for immune sequencing data. Whole-study results and caveats: Compared with controls, patients had more of about 5 TRBV segments, including TRBV5-6, TRBV5-1 and TRBV20-1.

The authors incorporated unique molecular identifiers into the TCR beta cDNA libraries. TCRdb redid the calling of the PCR reads with MiXCR, one entry per CDR3 protein. This sample has about 570,000 distinct CDR3 sequences, with around a third found just once. These receptors are not linked to any known antigen. Sequenced: blood. The origin of the receptors is a girl aged 2-17 years with multiple sclerosis.

This clonotype was counted at least ten times. One end of the junction is discordant with germline, which a read error may explain. The CDR3 nucleotides read TGTGCCACCAGCCGAGACAGGAGGTCCTACGAGCAGTACTTC. As protein: CATSRDRRSYEQYF. The chain has TRBV15 and TRBJ2-7; tentatively, D is TRBD1 (6 bases). Germline lookup yields CDR1 LNHNV and CDR2 YYDKDF (reference sequence). The CDR3 spans 14 residues.

This clonotype was found once. The genes are TRBV10-2 and TRBJ2-1; 7 nucleotides align to TRBD1. The J segment lost 9 bases and the V segment lost 6 bases, leaving 11 bases of the junction unmatched. Germline CDR1 WSHSY, CDR2 SAAADI. The CDR3 is 14 amino acids. CDR3 sequence (DNA): TGCGCCAGCAGGAGGGGACAGACCTGGGGTGAGCAGTTCTTC. It translates to CASRRGQTWGEQFF.

The rearrangement links TRBV20-1 to TRBJ2-1, with TRBD2 matching 13 bases. The CDR3 extends over 15 amino acids. Germline V lookup: CDR1 DFQATT, CDR2 SNEGSKA (reference sequence). Unmatched junction bases numbered 14, after V lost 8 bases and J lost 10 bases. CDR3 in amino acids: CSTPGGTSGVLEQFF. CDR3 DNA: TGCAGTACCCCTGGGGGGACTAGCGGGGTTCTGGAGCAGTTCTTC.

This chain joins TRBV5-1 and TRBJ2-3, with TRBD1 as a possible D gene (5 bases). CDR1 is SGHRS, CDR2 YFSETQ, per germline. The CDR3 runs 14 residues. Between the trimmed V and J ends, which lost 0 bases and 5 bases, there was a span of 10 bases. Here the CDR3 DNA reads TGCGCCAGCAGCTTGGAAGACAGCCGAGATACGCAGTATTTT. This sequence encodes CASSLEDSRDTQYF.

V and J are TRBV7-6 and TRBJ2-5; tentative D call: TRBD2 (6 bases). V lost 4 bases and J lost 11, with 17 bases in between. Germline V lookup: CDR1 SGHVS, CDR2 FNYEAQ. The CDR3 has 13 residues. The CDR3 loop is CASSSGAYNEQYF. The CDR3 coding sequence is TGTGCCAGCAGCTCGGGAGCCTACAATGAGCAGTACTTC.

The chain is built from TRBV3-1 and TRBJ2-3, with TRBD2 as a possible D gene (5 bases). The CDR3 contains 16 residues. Looked up from germline, CDR1 is LGHDT and CDR2 is YNNKEL (reference sequence). V gave up 4 bases and J gave up 2 bases, with 16 bases separating them. In DNA form, the CDR3 reads TGTGCCAGCAGCCTAGGACTTCCGACCTTCACAGATACGCAGTATTTT. Protein product: CASSLGLPTFTDTQYF.

About this clonotype: Relative to the germline gene, one junction end is altered; a read error may explain this. The rearrangement uses TRBV3-1 and TRBJ2-3; tentatively, D is TRBD2 (6 bases). The CDR3 spans 15 residues. Per the germline V gene, CDR1 is LGHDT and CDR2 is YNNKEL (reference sequence). CDR3 sequence (DNA): TGTGCCAGCAGAGCGGGTGCCTCGCCCACAGATACGCGGTATTTT. It translates to CASRAGASPTDTRYF.

The sample holds one count of this clonotype. This chain connects TRBV18 to TRBJ2-5; D perhaps matches TRBD2 (6 bases). Germline V gene sequence: CDR1 KGHSH, CDR2 LQKENI. Trimming took 4 bases from V and 13 from J, leaving 16 bases between them. The CDR3 covers 12 residues. CDR3 in amino acids: CASSLLSGDVYF. The CDR3 DNA follows: TGTGCCAGCTCACTTCTATCGGGGGACGTGTACTTC.

This clonotype was seen more than once but under ten times. The J gene is TRBJ2-2, the V gene TRBV20-1; no clear D gene. Between the trimmed V and J ends, which lost 8 bases and 3 bases, there was a span of 16 bases. The CDR3 has 14 residues. Germline V gene sequence: CDR1 DFQATT, CDR2 SNEGSKA (reference sequence). CDR3 amino acids: CSTPTEADTGELFF. In DNA, the CDR3 is TGCAGTACCCCGACCGAGGCGGACACCGGGGAGCTGTTTTTT.

The chain links TRBV4-2 to TRBJ1-1; D gene unclear. V gave up 1 base and J gave up 2 bases, with 8 bases separating them. The CDR3 runs 14 residues. Germline values: CDR1 LGHNA, CDR2 YNFKEQ. CDR3 sequence: CASSQGTDNTEAFF. DNA of the CDR3: TGTGCCAGCAGCCAAGGGACTGATAACACTGAAGCTTTCTTT.

The genes are TRBV11-2 and TRBJ2-1; 8 bases agree with TRBD2. The CDR3 has 17 residues. J gave up 6 bases and V 2 bases, and 12 bases lay outside the gene matches. Germline loops: CDR1 SGHAT, CDR2 FQNNGV. CDR3 amino acids: CASSLLGSRLAGNEQFF. Here the CDR3 DNA reads TGTGCCAGCAGCTTACTCGGTTCAAGGCTAGCGGGCAATGAGCAGTTCTTC.

The rearrangement joins TRBV5-1 to TRBJ2-4; D is perhaps TRBD2 (6 bases). With the DNA end fitting TRBJ2-7 better, the J assignment may be wrong. The germline V gene has CDR1 SGHRS and CDR2 YFSETQ. The length of the CDR3 is 15 residues. The CDR3 reads CASSPVGMGGYEQYF. The CDR3 nucleotides read TGCGCCAGCAGCCCGGTGGGGATGGGGGGTTACGAGCAGTACTTC.

The chain uses TRBV10-3 and TRBJ2-1; 7 bases fit TRBD1. CDR3 length: 16 residues. V lost 0 bases, J lost 2 bases, and 4 bases stayed unmatched. The V gene's germline CDR1 is ENHRY and CDR2 SYGVKD. As DNA, the CDR3 is TGTGCCATCAGTGAGTCAAGGGGGACAGCCTACAATGAGCAGTTCTTC. It translates to CAISESRGTAYNEQFF.

There are a few counts of this clonotype. CDR3 protein: CSARMRTGEGYTF. The CDR3 DNA sequence: TGCAGTGCTAGAATGCGGACAGGGGAAGGCTACACCTTC. This chain connects TRBV20-1 to TRBJ1-2, with 9 bases aligning to TRBD1. With V trimmed by 2 bases and J by 8 bases, 6 bases remained unmatched. The length of the CDR3 is 13 residues. Germline V gene data show CDR1 as DFQATT and CDR2 as SNEGSKA (reference sequence).

This clonotype has a count of ten or more. CDR3 sequence: CASSRTGPYGYTF. The CDR3 DNA follows: TGTGCCAGCAGTCGGACAGGCCCTTATGGCTACACCTTC. The gene calls are TRBV5-6 and TRBJ1-2; 7 nucleotides align to TRBD1. Germline CDR1 SGHDT, CDR2 YYEEEE. The CDR3 is 13 residues long. V shed 5 bases, J shed 5 bases, and the junction held 6 bases outside the gene matches.

This clonotype was found a few times. V usage is TRBV20-1 and J usage is TRBJ2-5, with 9 bases lining up with TRBD2. This CDR3 region has 15 residues. CDR1 DFQATT and CDR2 SNEGSKA come from the germline V gene (reference sequence). The J segment lost 12 bases and the V segment lost 0 bases, leaving 14 bases of the junction unmatched. The CDR3 DNA follows: TGCAGTGCTAGAGATTACCGGGCCACAGCGGGGGGAGAGTACTTC. It encodes CSARDYRATAGGEYF.

This clonotype appeared a few times. This sequence joins TRBV10-3 and TRBJ2-1, with 9 bases aligning to TRBD1. CDR1 is ENHRY, CDR2 SYGVKD, per germline. The CDR3 is made up of 16 amino acids. Losses at the gene ends were 10 bases for V and 4 bases for J; bases not matched to a gene: 14. The CDR3 region has the DNA TGTGCCACCTGGACAGGGGCGGCTGAGGGATACAATGAGCAGTTCTTC. Residues: CATWTGAAEGYNEQFF.

This rearrangement joins TRBV20-1 to TRBJ1-1; perhaps TRBD1 as D (5 bases). The CDR3 spans 14 residues. In germline, CDR1 is DFQATT, CDR2 SNEGSKA (reference sequence). Trimming cost V 5 bases and J 1 base, with 14 bases left between them. CDR3: CSASLGTRNTEAFF. CDR3 coding DNA: TGCAGTGCTTCCCTGGGGACTCGGAACACTGAAGCTTTCTTT.

V and J are TRBV5-5 and TRBJ1-2, with D unclear. V lost 1 base and J 2 bases, leaving 12 bases between the germline ends. The CDR3 has 15 amino acids. Germline V gene sequence: CDR1 SGHKS, CDR2 YYEKEE (reference sequence). CDR3 nucleotide sequence: TGTGCCAGCAGCTTGTACGCGGACCCCAACTATGGCTACACCTTC. The encoded protein is CASSLYADPNYGYTF.

The chain uses TRBV5-1 and TRBJ2-1; maybe TRBD1 (5 bases). Trimming removed 0 bases at V and 3 bases at J, with 10 bases between. Germline CDR1 and CDR2: SGHRS and YFSETQ. CDR3 size: 15 residues. The CDR3 DNA is TGCGCCAGCAGCTTGGCCAGGGCGAGCTACAATGAGCAGTTCTTC. It translates to CASSLARASYNEQFF.

This clonotype was recorded a few times. This sequence joins TRBV24-1 and TRBJ2-1; tentative D call: TRBD1 (6 bases). Germline CDR1 reads KGHDR; CDR2 reads SFDVKD. Trimming pared 3 bases from V and 7 bases from J, leaving 9 bases between. The CDR3 is 13 residues long. CDR3 residues: CATSDQQGNEQFF. The DNA of the CDR3 is TGTGCCACCAGTGATCAACAGGGTAATGAGCAGTTCTTC.

J is TRBJ2-5 and V is TRBV7-8; 8 bases map to TRBD1. The CDR3 runs 16 residues. Germline CDR1 is SGHVS and CDR2 is FQNEAQ. The trim removed 4 bases at V and 3 bases at J, leaving 10 bases unmatched. DNA for the CDR3: TGTGCCAGCAGCTCCCCGGACAGGGATGGAAAAGAGACCCAGTACTTC. It yields the protein CASSSPDRDGKETQYF.